This section outlines one T cell receptor beta chain sequence together with its context. The sample comes from a study of shared clonotypes between healthy human individuals. Germline-derived CDR1 and CDR2 are MNHEY and SMNVEV (reference sequence). V was trimmed by 6 bases and J by 7 bases, leaving 13 bases between them. This CDR3 spans 13 amino acids. Under the authors' procedure: As immunoSEQ supplied junction-only sequences (without quality scores), filtering differed. TCRdb's table, derived via immunoSEQ multiplex PCR, lists solely in-frame clones and lacks some. V, J and clone size were drawn from that table, and D and trimming were deduced from the DNA. Of about 2.4 million clones in the sample, roughly 93% were seen once.

Sequencing input: naive CD4+ T cells from PBMCs. Subset given: CD45RA+ positively selected. The sequence was collected from a man between 18 and 35 years old in good health. Some clones in this sample may be carry-over from other donors' samples. The chain couples TRBV27 to TRBJ2-1; D gene ambiguous. The CDR3 DNA reads as TGTGCCAGCAGACCTGTCCCTTTGAATGAGCAGTTCTTC. Translating it yields CASRPVPLNEQFF.